The 3 T cell receptor beta chains presented below share a single source sample, sequenced in a study of tumor-infiltrating lymphocytes in primary liver carcinoma. Reverse transcription of approximately 0.55 ug total RNA with a constant-region primer produced TCR beta cDNA. It was through three nested multiplex PCR rounds of slightly modified ARM-PCR that TCR beta libraries arose. Running roughly 10 cycles apiece, the first two PCR rounds relied on TRBV1-TRBV30 forward primers together with a C-beta reverse primer. TCRdb fed the multiplex PCR reads into MiXCR, producing one record per CDR3 protein. The data contain roughly 100,000 distinct CDR3 sequences, about 63% of them singletons. Co-extraction yielded RNA and DNA from around 20-30 mg of unsorted bulk tissue. Sequencing was performed on liver tumor tissue from sampling region 2. Subset reported: tumor region T2, inferior pole. These receptors originate from a woman aged 55-70 years with primary liver carcinoma and hepatitis B virus infection.

Points on this clonotype: Its ends do not fully match the called genes, so a read error is possible. V is TRBV11-2 and J is TRBJ2-3; D uncertain. This CDR3 contains 14 residues. Germline CDR1 and CDR2: SGHAT and FQNNGV. The CDR3, as DNA: TGTGCCAGCAGCTTAGAACCAAGTGCAGATACGCATCACTTT. Translating gives CASSLEPSADTHHF.

Remarks on this clonotype: At one end, the junction sequence differs from germline, possibly due to a read error. This chain uses TRBV12-3 or TRBV12-4 with TRBJ1-2, with TRBD1 as a possible D gene (6 bases). CDR3 length equals 14 residues. The CDR3 DNA reads as TGTGCCAGCAGTTTTGCGGGCAGGGGAGATGCCTACGCCTTC. Translated, it gives CASSFAGRGDAYAF.

The chain uses TRBV10-3 and TRBJ2-3; possibly TRBD2 for D (5 bases). This CDR3 region has 17 residues. The V end was cut by 4 bases, the J end by 6 bases, with 23 bases between. Germline V gene lookup returns CDR1 ENHRY and CDR2 SYGVKD. The chain's CDR3 is CAISGSRLQAERDTQYF. CDR3 sequence (DNA): TGTGCCATCAGTGGGTCCCGCTTGCAAGCGGAACGTGATACGCAGTATTTT.